This T cell receptor (beta chain) was recorded in a study of T cells expressing NK-cell markers. CDR3 length equals 16 residues. From germline, CDR1 is KGHDR and CDR2 SFDVKD. TCRdb reprocessed the 5' RACE reads, keeping one entry per CDR3 protein, no DNA. Found here are about 460,000 distinct CDR3 sequences; the top ten clones hold 1.4%. This sequence was found in a woman between 50 and 59 years old in good health. Source material: blood T cells: a sorted CD56 or NKG2C T cell subset, CD4+ or CD8+ T cells, or bulk PBMC T cells (not recorded which). The chain uses TRBV24-1 and TRBJ2-5; TCRdb's D call, TRBD1, is unchecked because there is no DNA. CDR3 loop: CATSDSPPEQQETQYF.